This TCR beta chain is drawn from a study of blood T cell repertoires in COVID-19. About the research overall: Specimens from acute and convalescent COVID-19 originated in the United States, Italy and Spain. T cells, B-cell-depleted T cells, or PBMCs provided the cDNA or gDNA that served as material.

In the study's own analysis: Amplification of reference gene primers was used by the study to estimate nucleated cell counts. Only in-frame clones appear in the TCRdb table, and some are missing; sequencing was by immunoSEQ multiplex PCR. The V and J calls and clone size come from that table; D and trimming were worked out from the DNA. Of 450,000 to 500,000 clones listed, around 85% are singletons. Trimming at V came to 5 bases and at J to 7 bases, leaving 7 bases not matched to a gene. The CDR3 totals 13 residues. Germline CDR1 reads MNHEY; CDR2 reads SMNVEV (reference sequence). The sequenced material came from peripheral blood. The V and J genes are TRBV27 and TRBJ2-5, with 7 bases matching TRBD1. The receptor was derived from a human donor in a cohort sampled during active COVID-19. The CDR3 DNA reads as TGTGCCAGCAGTGAGATAGGGGGCGCGACCCAGTACTTC. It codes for CASSEIGGATQYF.